One TCR beta chain is described in this entry. Its antigen remains unidentified. Base-call qualities are not available, and no considerably larger clone is one nucleotide away. Including the terminal cysteine and phenylalanine, the CDR3 comprises 12 residues. CDR3 DNA only is kept here, 36 bases in frame from base 1. At the junction V is shortened by 6 bases and J by 8 bases; bases outside the gene matches: 6. For CDR1 and CDR2, the germline V gene (reference sequence) lists LNHDA and SQIVND. A multiplexed two-step PCR with Vbeta-specific forward primers and Jbeta-specific reverse primers was used to amplify the TCRbeta CDR3 regions. The TCRbeta libraries were sequenced on an Illumina instrument via the immunoSEQ service. Per the original workflow: V, D and J genes were assigned using IMGT annotation, and counts were corrected for multiplex PCR bias using synthetic CDR3 analogues. The immunoSEQ Analyzer calculated repertoire clonality as one minus the normalized Shannon entropy. Fisher's exact test with Benjamini-Hochberg false discovery rate control was used to define clonal expansion, with two-tailed P<0.01. TCRdb's version of the immuneACCESS table is confined to in-frame rearrangements and falls short of the full clone set. An unresolved V gene accounts for under half of the shortfall where checked; the remainder is of unknown origin. That table gives V, J and clone size, and the DNA gave D and trimming. Present in this sample are 25,000 or so clones, roughly four fifths of which were seen just once. The ten largest clones represent approximately 0.094% of the sample.

FACS was used to sort CD4+ or CD8+ cells into naive T cells, defined as CD45RA+, and memory T cells, defined as CD45RO+. A couple of healthy control subjects provided the T cells used for TCR sequencing. Sorted T cell subsets that were not stimulated were used as baseline controls for the mixed lymphocyte reactions. The Qiagen DNeasy Blood & Tissue Kit was used to extract genomic DNA. The record originates from a study of regulatory dendritic cells for organ transplantation (dated by TCRdb to the late 2010s). For the wider study: Sorted naive and memory CD4+ and CD8+ T cells had their TCRbeta repertoires sequenced both before and after allostimulation with either regulatory or mature dendritic cells.

Overall study outcomes, separate from this receptor: Only a couple of subjects were sequenced, and the authors noted considerable between-individual heterogeneity in the alloreactive memory CD8+ T cell pool. The repertoires of naive CD4+ and CD8+ T cells were highly diverse, while memory cell repertoires were less diverse, with memory CD8+ cells being the most oligoclonal. In both subjects, allostimulation led to expansion of memory CD8+ clones, although regulatory dendritic cells appeared to cause more limited expansion than mature dendritic cells did. Of the resting subsets, the one holding the most alloreactive TCR clonotypes was memory CD8+ T cells.

The receptor chain draws on TRBV19 and TRBJ1-2; 7 central nucleotides agree with TRBD1. The sequencing input was naive CD4+ T cells from blood. According to the study, the label for this sample's cell subset or site signals: CD45RA+ naive T cells. This TCR came from a human donor in good health. The bases are TGTGCCAGTAGACAAACAGGGGAAGGCTACACCTTC. Its translation is CASRQTGEGYTF.